This note documents a single T cell receptor beta chain sequence. The antigen it binds to is not known. Base qualities are missing; no much larger clone stands one base away. This sample stems from a study of T cell changes during pregnancy in multiple sclerosis (dated by TCRdb to between 2019 and 2020). Notes on the research overall: The study looked at changes in the T cell repertoire across pregnancy in women with multiple sclerosis.

Receptors were amplified or captured by the immunoSEQ multiplex PCR assay. The immuneACCESS repertoire file appears here via TCRdb, limited to in-frame rearrangements. These files lack a portion of the clones; in checked studies, under half of the deficit traces to unresolved V genes, and the cause of the others is not known. The sample table contains 55,000 to 65,000 clones; only one count was recorded for 93% of them. Approximately 0.34% of the sample goes to the ten largest clones. The germline V gene gives CDR1 as SQVTM and CDR2 as ANQGSEA. Trimming removed 6 bases from V and 3 bases from J, leaving 15 bases between the germline ends. The CDR3 runs 14 residues from the cysteine to the phenylalanine. The kept DNA is CDR3 alone, 42 bases in frame from the first base.

Sequencing used CD4+ T cells from peripheral blood mononuclear cells, obtained before pregnancy. The chain is assembled from TRBV29-1 and TRBJ2-4, with the D gene call left open. The clonotype comes from a female donor with multiple sclerosis, enrolled in a pregnancy study. The CDR3 loop reads CSVTEPMGKNIQYF. The nucleotide sequence reads TGCAGCGTAACAGAGCCCATGGGCAAAAACATTCAGTACTTC. Here the CDR3 is joined to the reference TRBV29-1 and TRBJ2-4 genes, and the full variable domain is: SAVISQKPSRDICQRGTSLTIQCQVDSQVTMMFWYRQQPGQSLTLIATANQGSEATYESGFVIDKFPISRPNLTFSTLTVSNMSPEDSSIYLCSVTEPMGKNIQYFGAGTRLSVL.